This T cell receptor (beta chain) was retrieved from a study of PD-L1 blockade in urothelial cancer. Clones were sequenced by immunoSEQ multiplex PCR, and TCRdb holds only the in-frame ones, with some missing. This sample has about 84,000 clones, with around 80% found just once. The specimen was PBMCs, collected around atezolizumab (anti-PD-L1) treatment. This sequence was found in a man between 65 and 79 years old with urothelial cancer.

The CDR3 here is CATSTPEFSQGTNYGYTF. The CDR3 region has the DNA TGTGCCACCAGCACCCCGGAGTTCTCGCAGGGAACCAACTATGGCTACACCTTC. The chain links TRBV15 to TRBJ1-2, with a tentative D call TRBD1 (5 bases). V lost 4 bases to trimming and J lost 2 bases, with 23 bases between them. CDR1 LNHNV and CDR2 YYDKDF come from the germline V gene (reference sequence). The CDR3 is 18 amino acids.